This T cell receptor (beta chain) was identified during a study of blood T cell repertoires in COVID-19. Libraries were prepared by immunoSEQ multiplex PCR; TCRdb keeps only in-frame clonotypes and omits some of them. The table lists hundreds of thousands of clones, 88% of them singletons. V gave up 1 base and J gave up 6 bases, with 16 bases separating them. The CDR3 sequence is 16 residues long. Looked up from germline, CDR1 is SGHTA and CDR2 is FQGNSA. The receptor was derived from a woman aged 55-70 years in a cohort exposed to, infected with or recovered from COVID-19 (not recorded which). The chain combines TRBV7-2 with TRBJ1-3; no reliable D call. Material: PBMCs or T cells enriched from blood (not recorded which). CDR3 protein: CASSLGPQVLLNTIYF. The CDR3 nucleotides read TGTGCCAGCAGCTTAGGCCCGCAGGTCCTCTTAAACACCATATATTTT.